A few counts support the clone carrying this TCR beta chain. Its antigen is unknown. TCRB transcripts that were expressed got sequenced, as all of the isolated RNA had been reverse transcribed. Sequencing was performed with immunoSEQ multiplex PCR; in TCRdb, only in-frame clones are kept and a portion is missing. The data contain around 250,000 clones, approximately 14% of them singletons. The data originate from a study of beta chain features in type 1 diabetes. Across the study: Sorted cell examination encompassed under 130 million cells across all samples. Study-level points and caveats: People with Type 1 diabetes carried modestly yet significantly shorter TCRB CDR3s in all four CD4+ subsets.

V lost 1 base to trimming and J lost 3 bases; unmatched junction nucleotides: 14. Germline V lookup: CDR1 MGHRA, CDR2 YSYEKL. The CDR3 spans 19 residues. V and J are TRBV4-1 and TRBJ2-7; 11 bases are a match to TRBD2. The sequence was collected from a man aged 25 to 45 with type 1 diabetes. The specimen sequenced was naive CD4+ T cells from blood. This chain's CDR3 is CASSQVYLAGGNINYEQYF. CDR3 DNA: TGCGCCAGCAGCCAAGTTTATCTAGCGGGAGGTAATATTAACTACGAGCAGTACTTC.